The 11 T cell receptor beta chains presented below share a single source sample, sequenced in a study of persistence of HIV-infected CD4 T cells. Sequencing used immunoSEQ version 4 in survey mode. This table comes from immunoSEQ multiplex PCR, and its TCRdb copy is limited to in-frame clones, with some not included. The sample consists of about 64,000 clones, more than 70% of them appearing once. An overlapping HIV-1 Gag peptide pool stimulated these cells at approximately 1 ug/peptide/mL. CD40L-negative CD69-negative CD45RO-high memory CD4+ T cells were sorted as populations depleted of antigen-responding cells. Which antigens these TCRs recognize remains unknown. This sample comprised CD4+ T cells sorted from PBMCs after roughly 18-hour stimulation, obtained from a patient who received antiretroviral therapy. Receptors were obtained from an adult man with HIV who was CMV-seropositive.

The chain combines TRBV7-6 with TRBJ1-5; D is possibly TRBD1 (5 bases). The CDR3 extends over 13 amino acids. Trimming took off 3 bases at V and 5 bases at J, with 8 bases between the two ends. Per germline, CDR1 SGHVS and CDR2 FNYEAQ. Here the CDR3 reads CASSLGGDQPQHF. The CDR3 bases are TGTGCCAGCAGCTTGGGGGGGGATCAGCCCCAGCATTTT.

The rearrangement links TRBV6-5 to TRBJ2-7; 7 bases fit TRBD1. Trimming took 2 bases from V and 1 from J; bases not matched to a gene: 2. Germline CDR1 MNHEY, CDR2 SVGAGI. CDR3 length: 14 amino acids. The CDR3 sequence: CASSYGGQSYEQYF. CDR3 nucleotides: TGTGCCAGCAGTTACGGGGGACAGTCCTACGAGCAGTACTTC.

This CDR3 is CASSQDKGQPQHF. In nucleotides, the CDR3 is TGCGCCAGCAGCCAAGACAAAGGTCAGCCCCAGCATTTT. The rearrangement joins TRBV4-1 to TRBJ1-5; D gene ambiguous. Trimming pared 0 bases from V and 6 bases from J, leaving 6 bases between. Germline V gene sequence: CDR1 MGHRA, CDR2 YSYEKL. CDR3 length: 13 amino acids.

The chain joins TRBV6-1 to TRBJ2-7; TRBD2 aligns across 11 bases. The CDR3 consists of 16 residues. Germline trimming cut 3 bases from V and 7 bases from J; bases unmatched to any gene: 11. Germline values: CDR1 MNHNS, CDR2 SASEGT. This CDR3 reads CASSDGPGTSGLEQYF. CDR3 sequence (DNA): TGTGCCAGCAGTGACGGGCCCGGGACTAGCGGCTTGGAGCAGTACTTC.

The V and J genes are TRBV28 and TRBJ1-3; 7 bases are a match to TRBD1. Germline CDR1 and CDR2: MDHEN and SYDVKM. This CDR3 spans 15 amino acids. V was pared by 7 bases and J by 1 base, with 7 bases of the junction left unmatched. CDR3 loop: CASITGAGSGNTIYF. For the CDR3, the DNA is TGTGCCAGCATAACAGGGGCTGGTTCTGGAAACACCATATATTTT.

The chain combines TRBV24-1 with TRBJ2-7, with D perhaps matching TRBD2 (6 bases). The CDR3 is 13 residues long. V was pared by 4 bases and J by 3 bases, with 9 bases between. From germline, CDR1 is KGHDR and CDR2 SFDVKD. CDR3 nucleotide sequence: TGTGCCACCAGTGACGGGGGTCGCTACGAGCAGTACTTC. Translation: CATSDGGRYEQYF.

The genes are TRBV7-9 and TRBJ1-3; D gene uncertain. Per germline, CDR1 SEHNR and CDR2 FQNEAQ (reference sequence). Trimming removed 7 bases from V and 7 bases from J, with 11 bases in between. CDR3 length equals 12 residues. The CDR3 reads CASNANGNTIYF. The CDR3 coding sequence is TGTGCCAGCAATGCAAACGGGAACACCATATATTTT.

The rearrangement links TRBV5-5 to TRBJ2-2, with TRBD1 as a possible D gene (6 bases). V was pared by 1 base and J by 4 bases, with 8 bases between. The CDR3 covers 14 residues. CDR1 and CDR2 from the germline V gene are SGHKS and YYEKEE (reference sequence). The CDR3 loop reads CASSLSGVTGELFF. Here the CDR3 DNA reads TGTGCCAGCAGCTTGTCAGGGGTCACCGGGGAGCTGTTTTTT.

This clone was picked up a small number of times. The chain has TRBV15 and TRBJ1-4; 9 bases match TRBD1. The CDR3 length is 14 residues. V was pared by 5 bases and J by 7 bases, with 5 bases of the junction left unmatched. The germline V gene has CDR1 LNHNV and CDR2 YYDKDF (reference sequence). CDR3 nucleotides: TGTGCCACCAGCCTAGGGGACAGGGTTGAAAAACTGTTTTTT. It translates to CATSLGDRVEKLFF. Based on the CDR3 plus reference TRBV15 and TRBJ1-4, the full variable domain is DAMVIQNPRYQVTQFGKPVTLSCSQTLNHNVMYWYQQKSSQAPKLLFHYYDKDFNNEADTPDNFQSRRPNTSFCFLDIRSPGLGDTAMYLCATSLGDRVEKLFFGSGTQLSVL.

The V gene is TRBV6-5, the J gene TRBJ1-2; 8 bases are a match to TRBD1. This CDR3 spans 15 amino acids. Germline loops: CDR1 MNHEY, CDR2 SVGAGI. Trimming took 0 bases from V and 2 from J; bases not matched to a gene: 2. CDR3: CASSYSGTGNYGYTF. CDR3 coding DNA: TGTGCCAGCAGTTACTCCGGGACAGGCAACTATGGCTACACCTTC.

The chain couples TRBV28 to TRBJ2-1; 10 bases map to TRBD1. Germline V gives CDR1 MDHEN, CDR2 SYDVKM. V dropped 6 bases and J dropped 7; count of bases not matched to a gene: 12. The CDR3 runs 16 residues. The CDR3 is CASSLGGTGVRNEQFF. The CDR3, as DNA: TGTGCCAGCAGCCTTGGGGGGACAGGGGTCAGGAATGAGCAGTTCTTC.